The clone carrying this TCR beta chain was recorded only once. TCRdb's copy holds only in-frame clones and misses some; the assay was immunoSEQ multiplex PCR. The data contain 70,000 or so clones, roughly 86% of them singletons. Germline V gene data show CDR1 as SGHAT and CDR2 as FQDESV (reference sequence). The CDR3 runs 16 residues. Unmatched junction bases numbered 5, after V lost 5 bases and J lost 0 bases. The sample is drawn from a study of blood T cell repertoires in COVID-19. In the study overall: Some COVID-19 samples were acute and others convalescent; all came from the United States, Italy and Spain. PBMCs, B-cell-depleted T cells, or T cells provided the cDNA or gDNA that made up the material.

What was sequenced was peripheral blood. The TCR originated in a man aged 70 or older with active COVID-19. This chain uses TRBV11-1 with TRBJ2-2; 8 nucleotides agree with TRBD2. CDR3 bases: TGTGCCAGCAGCCAGCGGGGGTTAGCGAACACCGGGGAGCTGTTTTTT. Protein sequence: CASSQRGLANTGELFF. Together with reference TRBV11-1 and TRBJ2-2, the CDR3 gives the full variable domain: EAEVAQSPRYKITEKSQAVAFWCDPISGHATLYWYRQILGQGPELLVQFQDESVVDDSQLPKDRFSAERLKGVDSTLKIQPAELGDSAMYLCASSQRGLANTGELFFGEGSRLTVL.